The clone carrying this TCR beta chain was counted only a few times. The sample comes from a study of T-cell memory formation after mild COVID-19. CDR1 and CDR2 (germline): LGHDT, YNNKEL (reference sequence). CDR3 length equals 13 residues. Between the trimmed V and J ends, which lost 0 bases and 7 bases, there was a span of 9 bases. In TCRdb, the 5' RACE reads were re-called with MiXCR into one record per CDR3 protein. Of 550,000 to 650,000 distinct CDR3 sequences in the sample, around 15% are singletons; the top ten hold roughly 8.2%. The TCR was taken from an adult woman who had mild COVID-19 (a few samples of this study predate the infection). Cell type and time point are not known. The chain combines TRBV3-1 with TRBJ1-1; D remains unclear. Material for sequencing was PBMCs or a T cell subset sorted from them (not recorded which). The CDR3 loop is CASSQEGLREAFF. CDR3 DNA: TGTGCCAGCAGCCAAGAGGGCCTCCGTGAAGCTTTCTTT.